Detailed here is one T cell receptor beta chain. This receptor's antigen is unknown. No base quality values were provided; no much bigger clone lies one nucleotide off. Libraries were built with the immunoSEQ multiplex PCR assay. A mixture of 60 forward primers for TCR Vbeta segments and 13 reverse primers for TCR Jbeta segments was used in the multiplex PCR. A multiplex PCR assay on genomic DNA amplified the CDR3 region of rearranged TCR beta genes. Amplified TCR beta libraries were sequenced as 87-base-pair reads on the Illumina HiSeq System. On the authors' methods: A later analysis tallied about 77 million unique TCR beta chains across the 550 to 850 repertoires, and about 12 million of those chains were shared by two or more donors. Raw reads were error-corrected and collapsed into unique sequences by a nearest-neighbor algorithm in which closely related sequences were merged to remove PCR and sequencing errors. Alignment of CDR3 sequences to IMGT reference sequences was used to assign V, D and J gene segments. For a sequence to be retained, a match of at least six nucleotides was required to both a V gene segment and a J gene segment. A rearrangement was called productive if the CDR3 had no stop codons and remained in frame with V and J, and every other rearrangement was called non-productive. CDR3 was defined by IMGT convention, running from the second conserved V-encoded cysteine to the conserved J-encoded phenylalanine. The earlier analysis of fewer than 750 of the donors excluded sequences that lacked an unambiguous match to a single V gene segment. An earlier analysis of several hundred of the donors called V segments functional above 56.7% productive rearrangements and segregating when the between-donor standard deviation exceeded 5%. A statistical classification framework was developed to diagnose cytomegalovirus status using the catalog of TCR beta chain sequences. A later analysis assigned V and J genes by comparing TCR nucleotide sequences with IMGT/GENE-DB human TR gene sequences. Using the TCRdist pipeline, a later analysis assigned CDR3 sequences along with most-parsimonious VDJ recombination scenarios. In a later analysis, each TCR beta chain was defined by its CDR3 amino acid sequence together with its V-gene family, and reads lacking a unique V-gene family were excluded. To address suspected cross-contamination and a sequencing artifact, a later analysis removed several hundred highly shared, low-generation-probability nucleotide sequences. A later analysis calculated a clonal expansion index for each public chain from normalized within-repertoire ranks of inferred template counts. A later analysis computed generation probabilities with a VDJ recombination model fitted to out-of-frame rearrangements, and checked the results against IGoR. In a later analysis, hypergeometric tests were used to score TCR-TCR, TCR-HLA and TCR-CMV co-occurrence, with a repertoire-size bias correction applied to TCR pairs. In a later analysis, false discovery rates were estimated by permuting HLA or CMV assignments 20 times. A later analysis grouped co-occurring TCRs with DBSCAN, adding TCRdist sequence similarity when clustering within HLA-allele-positive subsets. For co-occurrence clustering, repertoires with fewer than 30,000 or more than 120,000 public chains were excluded, along with roughly 5 repertoires with anomalous nucleotide sharing. Imported from immuneACCESS, the table was reduced by TCRdb to in-frame sequences with V and J called. These copies leave out some clones; in studies compared against another copy, an unresolved V gene accounts for under half, and the cause of the remainder is not known. V, J and clone size were drawn from that table, and D and trimming were deduced from the DNA. The sample yields about 95,000 clones; just under 80% were counted once. The ten largest make up about 4% of the sample.

In the germline V gene, CDR1 corresponds to SGHTA and CDR2 to FQGTGA. Trimming removed 4 bases from V and 4 bases from J, leaving 13 bases between the germline ends. The CDR3, cysteine through phenylalanine, is 14 amino acids long. Only the CDR3 DNA stays, 42 bases, in frame from base 1. The cohort consisted of some 670 healthy bone marrow donors. At the time of sampling, all cohort members were nominally healthy, though unrecorded immune exposures were likely present. The donor tested CMV seropositive, placing the donor among the 290 or so seropositive members of the cohort. A peripheral blood sample was provided by each donor, and peripheral blood mononuclear cells were used for TCR beta sequencing. The Qiagen DNeasy Blood Extraction Kit was used to extract genomic DNA from the blood cell samples. The data belong to a study of cytomegalovirus exposure and HLA in healthy donors (TCRdb year 2017). Looking at the study overall: An earlier analysis of approximately 640 of the donors reported 250 to 300 Gb of sequence data and around 110 million unique TCR beta sequences from about 179 million T cells. The study was designed to test whether signatures of past pathogen exposure could be identified by cataloging public T cell receptors. Roughly 5 DR-DQ haplotypes were handled as single units for association and clustering, since linkage in the cohort was strong. To predict cytomegalovirus infection status, the study combined high-throughput TCR immunosequencing, statistical association of individual TCRs with disease status, and machine learning. A separate validation cohort of about 110 different subjects was used in addition to the 666-subject first cohort. Among 398 genotyped donors of the cohort, an average of approximately 240,000 unique TCR beta nucleotide sequences was sequenced per donor, of which about 19% were non-productive. Every discovery cohort repertoire had been produced on one sequencing platform. Genome-wide SNP genotypes for about 65% of the roughly 670 donors were used in a later genetic analysis, which treated that subset as a discovery cohort. In the later analysis, no new phenotypic data were used to find candidate immune exposures; instead, reliance was placed on TCR beta sequences and their occurrence across donors. To decide whether each TCR beta V gene segment behaved as functional or pseudogenic, an earlier analysis of some 570 of the donors relied on high-throughput TCR beta sequencing. The T cell repertoires of 550 to 850 subjects were profiled by immunosequencing and related to cytomegalovirus serostatus. The genetic ancestry cluster associated with self-reported Caucasian donors included over 65% of the 350 to 500 genotyped donors. Donor age, sex, ethnicity and CMV serostatus were compiled together with the repertoire data. HLA typing covered class I and class II loci at four-digit resolution. Typing coverage differed by locus: A, B, C, DRB1 and DQB1 were typed in roughly 620-630 donors, DQA1 in approximately 520, DPA1 in 600 to 610, and DPB1 in 450 to 490. An early release covering around 630 HLA-typed donors comprised around 300 gigabases of sequencing data and some 79 million unique TCR sequences. In a later analysis, previously published TCR beta repertoires from some 640 donors were re-analyzed and high-resolution HLA genotyping was added so that TCR occurrence patterns could be studied. What the authors observed across the whole study: At a false discovery rate of 0.05, a later analysis linked under 20,000 TCR beta sequences to specific HLA alleles. It was suggested by the authors that the approach could potentially be generalized to other disease states and immunological phenotypes. In vitro tests confirmed that a few of the cytomegalovirus-associated TCR beta chains recognize cytomegalovirus antigens. In a later genetic analysis, fewer N-insertions in productive TCRs were reported among donors in an Asian-associated ancestry cluster than the approximately 670-donor mean. CMV serostatus was the only immune exposure information available for the cohort. This cohort had only TCR beta chains sequenced, and the lack of alpha or paired-chain data limited which features could be detected. A later analysis found that HLA-associated TCR beta chains were more clonally expanded and had lower generation probabilities than equally common non-associated chains. A further reported finding was that TCR beta sequences accurately predicted the HLA-A and HLA-B alleles for most subjects in the first cohort. About 15 rarely observed V segments, including chromosome 9 orphons, were excluded from the earlier analysis of about 610 of the donors because counts were too low. Some IMGT-functional V segments, including TRBV6-2 and TRBV6-3, could not be distinguished by the 87-base-pair reads and were therefore excluded. A later genetic analysis associated a missense DCLRE1C variant with V-gene and J-gene trimming of TCR beta chains, and an independent cohort replicated the association. In a later analysis, most CMV-associated TCR beta chains were found to appear HLA-restricted, with HLA associations seemingly driven largely by CMV exposure. While some public TCRs were present in many individuals, most TCR sequences turned up only very rarely across donors. Because some donors lacked HLA typing at each locus, the association tests relied only on the typed subset. A total of around 150 TCR beta chains were listed by the study as associated with cytomegalovirus. Cytomegalovirus status was reported to be diagnosed by the classifier with high specificity and sensitivity in both the original and validation cohorts. Linkage disequilibrium might explain the correlated functional status among segregating V segments, but an unknown experimental factor could not be ruled out. A cluster of highly shared sequence variants was judged likely to be a technical artifact of the sequencing pipeline. In an earlier analysis of 587 of the donors, most TCR beta V segments appeared in productive rearrangements about 87% or about 30% of the time, broadly matching IMGT annotations. Several of the top co-occurrence clusters appeared to be linked to parvovirus B19, influenza, CMV and Epstein-Barr virus, according to a later analysis. The presence/absence analyses assumed that sequencing depth was roughly uniform across donors, and that assumption may not be true. Strong co-occurrence of HLA alleles, especially DR and DQ, made assigning TCR associations to individual alleles difficult. In a later analysis, the rate of TCR association differed among HLA loci, with DRB1 alleles having the most associated TCRs and HLA-C alleles having the fewest.

This TCR was sampled from a woman aged 40 to 49 in good health and CMV-seropositive. Source material: PBMCs. The chain is encoded by TRBV7-3 joined to TRBJ1-1; the D region possibly corresponds to TRBD1 (6 bases align). The CDR3 here reads CASSSQGGITEAFF. The bases read TGTGCCAGCAGCTCACAGGGCGGAATCACTGAAGCTTTCTTT.